One TCR beta chain is described in this entry. The data were produced by immunoSEQ multiplex PCR, yet TCRdb's version contains in-frame clones alone and is incomplete. The sample yields some 130,000 clones, over 80% seen once. The data were taken from a study of control samples from healthy donors and cancer patients. Trimming cost V 0 bases and J 3 bases, with 15 bases left between them. CDR3 length equals 16 residues. CDR1 is SGHRS, CDR2 YFSETQ, per germline. The chain is built from TRBV5-1 and TRBJ1-2, with D perhaps TRBD1 (6 bases). Sequenced: blood. The source of this sequence is a woman between 50 and 59 years old in good health. The CDR3 spells CASSLGLQGQDYGYTF. CDR3 bases: TGCGCCAGCAGCTTGGGATTACAGGGTCAGGACTATGGCTACACCTTC.